The clone carrying this T cell receptor beta chain was counted only a few times. Its antigen is undetermined. The data are from a study of response to subunit inactivated influenza vaccine. The study, taken as a whole, reports: The authors suggested that few new T cells are recruited per seasonal influenza vaccination.

CDR3 length: 15 residues. V was clipped by 6 bases and J by 5 bases; unmatched bases: 9. TCRdb re-analysed the RT-PCR reads in MiXCR, keeping a single row per CDR3 protein. The sample holds about 310,000 distinct CDR3 sequences, roughly 22% seen once. The chain uses TRBV12-3 or TRBV12-4 and TRBJ2-1, with 8 nucleotides matching TRBD2. The starting material was PBMCs from blood, obtained less than 22 months after vaccination. The receptor comes from a man aged 45 to 70 who received an inactivated influenza vaccine. Here the CDR3 DNA reads TGTGCCAGCAGCATGTCGGGGACTAGGGACAATGAGCAGTTCTTC. This translates into CASSMSGTRDNEQFF.